Presented here are 15 T cell receptor beta chains from one specimen sequenced in a study of cytomegalovirus exposure and HLA in healthy donors. A multiplex PCR was run with 60 Vbeta primers and 13 Jbeta primers. Measured with immunoSEQ multiplex PCR; TCRdb has only the in-frame clones, and not every one. The sample yields about 130,000 clones, around three quarters seen once. Material: PBMCs. The receptor source for this set is a man aged 25 to 45 in good health and CMV-seropositive.

This chain uses TRBV10-3 with TRBJ1-5; 8 nucleotides align to TRBD1. The CDR3 totals 17 residues. Losses at the gene ends were 0 bases for V and 7 bases for J; bases not matched to a gene: 11. Germline loops: CDR1 ENHRY, CDR2 SYGVKD. Written as DNA, the CDR3 is TGTGCCATCAGTGAGTCGATTGGGCAGGGGGCAGGGCAGCCCCAGCATTTT. This codes for CAISESIGQGAGQPQHF.

In nucleotides, the CDR3 is TGTGCCAGCAGTGAAGCCACTCGCATTGAACAGCAGTACTTC. Its protein product is CASSEATRIEQQYF. V gene TRBV6-1 combines with J gene TRBJ2-7; D gene ambiguous. Trimming cost V 0 bases and J 8 bases, with 14 bases left between them. Germline-derived CDR1 and CDR2 are MNHNS and SASEGT. This CDR3 is built from 14 residues.

The chain uses TRBV7-9 and TRBJ2-6; D uncertain. There are 16 residues in the CDR3. The V end was cut by 1 base, the J end by 1 base, with 8 bases between. From germline, CDR1 is SEHNR and CDR2 FQNEAQ (reference sequence). CDR3 nucleotides: TGTGCCAGCAGCTTAGGGTCCGGGTCTGGGGCCAACGTCCTGACTTTC. It encodes CASSLGSGSGANVLTF. The full variable domain, with the rest looked up from reference TRBV7-9 and TRBJ2-6, is DTGVSQNPRHKITKRGQNVTFRCDPISEHNRLYWYRQTLGQGPEFLTYFQNEAQLEKSRLLSDRFSAERPKGSFSTLEIQRTEQGDSAMYLCASSLGSGSGANVLTFGAGSRLTVL.

This chain joins TRBV12-5 and TRBJ2-4; TRBD1 agrees at 7 bases. The germline V gene has CDR1 LGHNT and CDR2 FRNRAP. The length of the CDR3 is 14 residues. J gave up 5 bases and V 6 bases, and 7 bases lay outside the gene matches. As DNA, the CDR3 is TGTGCTAGTGGCTGGGGGCAGGGGGAAAACATTCAGTACTTC. This encodes CASGWGQGENIQYF.

J is TRBJ2-7 and V is TRBV7-6, with TRBD2 as a possible D gene (6 bases). CDR3 length: 13 residues. Trimming shortened V by 2 bases and J by 7 bases, and 12 bases separated the two germline ends. CDR1 is SGHVS, CDR2 FNYEAQ, per germline. CDR3 protein: CASSLRSREEQYF. The CDR3 DNA follows: TGTGCCAGCAGCTTACGCTCTCGGGAGGAGCAGTACTTC. Full variable domain (remainder filled in from reference TRBV7-6 and TRBJ2-7): GAGVSQSPRYKVTKRGQDVALRCDPISGHVSLYWYRQALGQGPEFLTYFNYEAQQDKSGLPNDRFSAERPEGSISTLTIQRTEQRDSAMYRCASSLRSREEQYFGPGTRLTVT.

The CDR3 DNA is TGTGCCAGTAGTATAGCGGGAAGAACGAACTATGGCTACACCTTC. This gives the protein CASSIAGRTNYGYTF. The V call is TRBV19, the J call TRBJ1-2; D gene unclear. Trimming left V 1 base short and J 2 bases short, with 11 bases between. Germline V CDR1 and CDR2: LNHDA, SQIVND (reference sequence). The CDR3 has 15 amino acids.

A few counts support this clone. The chain recombines TRBV18 with TRBJ1-6; 7 bases match TRBD1. The V segment lost 1 base and the J segment 7 bases; nucleotides outside the gene matches: 10. The CDR3 spans 17 residues. Germline values: CDR1 KGHSH, CDR2 LQKENI. The CDR3 DNA follows: TGTGCCAGCTCACCACTCTCCCCGGGACAGCGAAATTCACCCCTCCACTTT. Translating gives CASSPLSPGQRNSPLHF.

J is TRBJ1-2 and V is TRBV27, with D unresolved. This CDR3 is 15 amino acids long. V was cut by 6 bases and J by 3 bases, with 17 bases left in between. Germline values: CDR1 MNHEY, CDR2 SMNVEV (reference sequence). The CDR3 DNA sequence: TGTGCCAGCAGCCAACAAACAGAGGGCTACTATGGCTACACCTTC. Its protein is CASSQQTEGYYGYTF.

V usage is TRBV2 and J usage is TRBJ2-3; D may be TRBD1 (6 bases). Deletions cut 3 bases from V and 6 bases from J, with 10 bases between. Per the germline V gene, CDR1 is SNHLY and CDR2 is FYNNEI. This CDR3 has 13 amino acids. CDR3 in amino acids: CASSDRGEDTQYF. The DNA of the CDR3 is TGTGCCAGCAGTGACAGGGGAGAGGATACGCAGTATTTT.

The V and J genes are TRBV15 and TRBJ2-7; D is uncertain. Germline-derived CDR1 and CDR2 are LNHNV and YYDKDF (reference sequence). The V end was cut by 7 bases, the J end by 0 bases, with 10 bases between. The CDR3 has 13 residues. The CDR3 sequence: CATKTESSYEQYF. CDR3 DNA sequence: TGTGCCACCAAAACTGAAAGCTCCTACGAGCAGTACTTC. Full variable domain (rest looked up from reference TRBV15 and TRBJ2-7): DAMVIQNPRYQVTQFGKPVTLSCSQTLNHNVMYWYQQKSSQAPKLLFHYYDKDFNNEADTPDNFQSRRPNTSFCFLDIRSPGLGDTAMYLCATKTESSYEQYFGPGTRLTVT.

V and J are TRBV19 and TRBJ1-5; TRBD1 aligns across 8 bases. In germline, CDR1 is LNHDA, CDR2 SQIVND (reference sequence). The V and J ends lost 9 bases and 5 bases, in that order; junction bases with no gene match: 12. This CDR3 has 15 amino acids. CDR3 nucleotide sequence: TGTGCCAGCCACATGTCCGGGACAGGCTATCAGCCCCAGCATTTT. Protein: CASHMSGTGYQPQHF.

This chain connects TRBV7-8 to TRBJ2-5; no definite D call. The closer fit of TRBJ2-7 to the DNA end suggests the J call may be wrong. The germline V gene encodes CDR1 SGHVS and CDR2 FQNEAQ. This CDR3 contains 13 residues. CDR3 region: CASSSIATSEQYF. CDR3 DNA: TGTGCCAGCAGCTCCATCGCAACGAGCGAGCAGTACTTC.

The table lists this clone with a count of one. The chain has TRBV27 and TRBJ1-4; D may be TRBD1 (6 bases). Trimming took 6 bases from V and 8 from J, leaving 25 bases between them. CDR1 MNHEY and CDR2 SMNVEV come from the germline V gene (reference sequence). This CDR3 comprises 17 residues. The CDR3 spells CASRPSPGGRKGEKLFF. Here the CDR3 DNA reads TGTGCCAGCAGGCCTAGCCCGGGGGGGCGAAAGGGGGAAAAACTGTTTTTT.

The chain recombines TRBV9 with TRBJ2-5; no reliable D call. V lost 0 bases to trimming and J lost 5 bases, with 11 bases between them. CDR3 length equals 14 residues. Germline V gives CDR1 SGDLS, CDR2 YYNGEE. The CDR3 region is CASSVDPTMETQYF. The CDR3 DNA is TGTGCCAGCAGCGTAGACCCCACAATGGAGACCCAGTACTTC.

This clone was observed a handful of times. V gene TRBV6-1 combines with J gene TRBJ2-7; D remains unclear. The CDR3 is made up of 12 amino acids. The V end lost 5 bases, the J end lost 6 bases, and 11 bases lay between the germline ends. Germline CDR1 MNHNS, CDR2 SASEGT. In DNA, the CDR3 is TGTGCCAGCAGTTATCATGGGCGCGAGCAGTACTTC. Translating gives CASSYHGREQYF.